The T cell receptor (beta chain) under discussion was sequenced for a study of cytomegalovirus exposure and HLA in healthy donors. About this clone itself: Antigen: not known.

V was clipped by 1 base and J by 4 bases, with 22 bases between them. The length of the CDR3 is 18 residues. Germline CDR1 and CDR2: MDHEN and SYDVKM. Sequencing used immunoSEQ multiplex PCR; TCRdb keeps in-frame clones, though not all of them. This table holds around 300,000 clones, around 86% found once. General study findings and limits: The listing of 150 to 200 TCR beta chains classed them as cytomegalovirus-associated. Subsequent analysis found a tendency for first-cohort TCR clusters to co-occur within the approximately 130 validation repertoires.

The chain couples TRBV28 to TRBJ1-2, with TRBD1 as a possible D gene (6 bases). The sample consisted of PBMCs. This clonotype originated in a woman aged 18-29 years in good health and CMV-seronegative. The CDR3 reads CASSLYLSGAEPFYGYTF. The CDR3 coding sequence is TGTGCCAGCAGTTTATACCTCTCAGGGGCAGAGCCCTTCTATGGCTACACCTTC.